Reported below is one T cell receptor (beta chain). What it binds is unknown. This sample is drawn from a study of post-analysis software for immune sequencing data. Study-wide points: Controls significantly exceeded multiple sclerosis patients in normalized Chao1 diversity. Five TRBV segments were more frequent in patients than controls; TRBV5-6, TRBV5-1 and TRBV20-1 belonged to this group.

This CDR3 region has 16 residues. Germline CDR1 SGHTA, CDR2 FQGNSA. Trimming cost V 5 bases and J 7 bases, with 21 bases left between them. Prepared TCR beta cDNA libraries contained unique molecular identifiers. TCRdb used MiXCR to reprocess the PCR reads, holding one entry per CDR3 protein. The data show roughly 730,000 distinct CDR3 sequences, with approximately 30% seen just once and around 0.56% held by the top ten. Sequenced material: blood. The rearrangement uses TRBV7-2 and TRBJ2-1; D may be TRBD1 (6 bases). This TCR came from a girl between 5 and 17 years old with multiple sclerosis. The CDR3 bases are TGTGCCAGCAGCCCCGTATGGGGGCGAGGGACAAATGAGCAGTTCTTC. Its protein product is CASSPVWGRGTNEQFF.